This T cell receptor (beta chain) was profiled in a study of OX40 agonist ivuxolimab in advanced cancers. Study-wide context: Prior therapy, whether anti-PD-1, anti-PD-L1 or anti-CTLA-4, was allowed, and roughly 40% had some. Study results and limitations: At 0.1 to 3.0 mg/kg and by week 6, CD4+ and CD8+ T cells in the blood had expanded clonally.

Assay: immunoSEQ multiplex PCR; the TCRdb copy retains only in-frame clones and omits some. The sample shows some 48,000 clones, around 86% of them seen only once. Trimming left V 5 bases short and J 6 bases short, with 16 bases between. Germline-derived CDR1 and CDR2 are SGHTA and FQGTGA. The CDR3 has 15 residues. Comments on this clone: Its specificity is not known.

The chain links TRBV7-3 to TRBJ2-2; TRBD2 might be the D (5 bases). The sequence came from an adult with an advanced solid tumor such as melanoma, head and neck, liver or kidney cancer. The sequences come from CD4+ or CD8+ T cells sorted from blood, collected in a trial of the OX40 agonist ivuxolimab. The CDR3 DNA reads as TGTGCCAGCAGCCAAACCGGACTCCGGGCCGGGGAGCTGTTTTTT. Translated: CASSQTGLRAGELFF.